One sample yielded the 10 T cell receptor beta chains listed below, sequenced in a study of T cell clonality in common variable immunodeficiency. No cognate antigen is known for these TCRs. Here immunoSEQ multiplex PCR was the method, and the copy in TCRdb shows in-frame clones only, minus some. Reported are 25,000 or so clones, none seen only once; the ten largest carry roughly 9%. Whole-study results and caveats: Reportedly, TCR beta sequences from common variable immunodeficiency showed fewer deletions and N-nucleotide insertions.

Source material: peripheral blood mononuclear cells. These receptors were collected from a human donor with common variable immunodeficiency.

This clone occurred many times. The read ends 3 residues shy of where the CDR3 ends; the end is completed using the germline J gene. This sequence joins TRBV4-1 and TRBJ2-7, with TRBD1 identical over 10 bases. J gave up 6 bases and V 4 bases, and 12 bases lay outside the gene matches. This CDR3 comprises 16 residues. Germline assignment: CDR1 MGHRA and CDR2 YSYEKL. CDR3 DNA, as far as it was read: TGCGCCAGCAGCCCCGGGACAGGGGCCCTTGCCGGCGAG. It yields the protein CASSPGTGALAGE. The CDR3 reads in full as CASSPGTGALAGEQYF.

This clone was recorded at least ten times. The read gets to within 3 residues of the CDR3 end, and the germline J gene fills in the rest. The chain uses TRBV14 and TRBJ1-2, with D possibly being TRBD1 (6 bases). The germline V gene has CDR1 SGHDN and CDR2 FVKESK. The ends were cut back, 1 base at V and 0 bases at J, with 6 bases in the middle. This CDR3 region has 14 residues. CDR3 bases read: TGTGCCAGCAGCCAAGGGACAGCTAACTATGGC. This encodes CASSQGTANYG. The whole CDR3 sequence is CASSQGTANYGYTF.

This clone came up many times. The read ends 3 residues early relative to the CDR3; the germline J gene fills the gap. This chain links TRBV5-1 with TRBJ1-1; D ambiguous. The CDR3 spans 16 residues. Per germline, CDR1 SGHRS and CDR2 YFSETQ. The ends were cut back, 0 bases at V and 5 bases at J, with 17 bases in the middle. The CDR3 reads CASSLDPDGGGTEAFF. The CDR3 DNA, read in part, is TGCGCCAGCAGCTTGGATCCCGACGGTGGAGGGACTGAA.

The table lists this clone with many counts. The observed sequence ends 3 residues before the CDR3 terminus, with the missing tail filled in from the germline J gene. This sequence joins TRBV18 and TRBJ2-3; TRBD2 aligns across 8 bases. Trimming at V came to 2 bases and at J to 6 bases, leaving 7 bases not matched to a gene. The CDR3 consists of 15 residues. Germline CDR1 is KGHSH and CDR2 is LQKENI. Here the CDR3 reads CASSPLRGASDTQYF. CDR3 DNA (partial): TGTGCCAGCTCACCATTGCGGGGGGCCTCGGATACG.

This clone has a handful of counts. The CDR3 end is not reached by the read, which stops 3 residues before it; the germline J gene fills it in. The chain combines TRBV2 with TRBJ2-7; weak D call: TRBD2 (5 bases). From germline, CDR1 is SNHLY and CDR2 FYNNEI. V was trimmed by 5 bases and J by 2 bases, leaving 22 bases between them. CDR3 length equals 17 residues. CDR3 region: CASSPHSAGRTAYEQYF. The sequenced part of the CDR3 DNA is TGTGCCAGCAGTCCACATTCCGCGGGCAGGACTGCCTACGAG. Full variable domain (missing parts from reference TRBV2 and TRBJ2-7): EPEVTQTPSHQVTQMGQEVILRCVPISNHLYFYWYRQILGQKVEFLVSFYNNEISEKSEIFDDQFSVERPDGSNFTLKIRSTKLEDSAMYFCASSPHSAGRTAYEQYFGPGTRLTVT.

This clone has a handful of counts. The read falls 3 residues short of the CDR3 end, and the missing part is taken from the germline J gene. This sequence joins TRBV2 and TRBJ2-1; TRBD2 matches at 13 bases. The V segment lost 6 bases and the J segment 7 bases; nucleotides outside the gene matches: 9. Germline-derived CDR1 and CDR2 are SNHLY and FYNNEI. The CDR3 loop spans 16 amino acids. CDR3 sequence: CASRKTSGGAENEQFF. CDR3 DNA (partial): TGTGCCAGCAGGAAAACTAGCGGGGGGGCCGAAAATGAG.

This clone was counted a few times. The read is 3 residues too short to cover the CDR3 end, so that end is filled in from the germline J gene. The chain links TRBV2 to TRBJ2-1; tentative D call: TRBD2 (6 bases). With 1 base removed from V and 3 bases from J, the gap between germline ends came to 10 bases. Germline-derived CDR1 and CDR2 are SNHLY and FYNNEI. The CDR3 loop spans 15 amino acids. CDR3 sequence reads: CASSEVAVNYNEQFF. The sequenced part of the CDR3 DNA is TGTGCCAGCAGTGAAGTAGCGGTAAACTACAATGAG.

This clone was counted at least ten times. The read terminates 3 residues before the CDR3 end, so the remaining end is supplied by the germline J gene. The V and J genes are TRBV18 and TRBJ2-7; D may be TRBD1 (5 bases). The CDR3 contains 15 residues. Trimming removed 3 bases at V and 4 bases at J, with 16 bases between. CDR1 KGHSH and CDR2 LQKENI come from the germline V gene. Incomplete CDR3 DNA: TGTGCCAGCTCACCTTCCCAAGTCAGGGTTTACGAG. Amino acid sequence: CASSPSQVRVYE. The whole CDR3 region reads CASSPSQVRVYEQYF.

This clone was seen ten or more times. The CDR3 sequence: CASSLLAEETQYF. The CDR3 bases that were read are TGTGCCAGCTCACTTCTAGCGGAAGAGACC. V usage is TRBV18 and J usage is TRBJ2-5; 7 bases line up with TRBD2. The CDR3 goes on 3 residues after the read ends, and that part is filled in from the germline J gene. The germline V gene has CDR1 KGHSH and CDR2 LQKENI. This CDR3 contains 13 residues. The trim removed 4 bases at V and 3 bases at J, leaving 2 bases unmatched.

This clone was recorded at least ten times. The CDR3 sequence: CAWSGLREKLFF. Incomplete CDR3 DNA: TGTGCCTGGAGCGGTTTGCGGGAAAAA. The chain combines TRBV30 with TRBJ1-4; D unresolved. The CDR3 end falls 3 residues outside the read, so it is completed with the germline J gene. This CDR3 region has 12 residues. Trimming took off 3 bases at V and 8 bases at J, with 10 bases between the two ends. Germline V gene lookup returns CDR1 GTSNPN and CDR2 SVGIG (reference sequence).